This TCR beta chain was captured by sequencing in a study of shared clonotypes between healthy human individuals. Study findings and constraints: Rarefaction curves obtained for sorted subsets showed sequencing incomplete despite large depth.

On this clone itself: Its antigen is currently unknown.

The assay was run at deep level. Only in-frame clones appear in the TCRdb table, and some are missing; sequencing was by immunoSEQ multiplex PCR. The data show 2 million to 2.5 million clones, roughly 95% seen once. V gave up 4 bases and J gave up 2 bases, with 11 bases separating them. The CDR3 is 13 residues long. CDR1 is SQVTM and CDR2 is ANQGSEA in the germline V gene. The sample comprised naive CD4+ T cells sorted from blood. Regarding subset: CD45RA+ positively selected. This chain uses TRBV29-1 with TRBJ2-5; D not resolved. The receptor was derived from a man between 18 and 29 years old in good health. CDR3 residues: CSVGARLQETQYF. CDR3 bases: TGCAGCGTTGGGGCTCGGTTACAAGAGACCCAGTACTTC.